Below, 27 T cell receptor beta chains from the same sample are listed, as sequenced in a study of human T cells and chemical hapten exposure. Time point denoted: healthy volunteer bleed at 6 weeks. Unfractionated whole blood was the source of the extracted total RNA. TCRdb recomputed calls from the RACE reads with MiXCR, one row per CDR3 protein. Of 75,000 to 80,000 distinct CDR3 sequences listed, around 9.4% were seen once; the top ten hold roughly 1.6%. Source material: whole blood. These TCRs come from a female donor in good health. Some clones in this sample may be carry-over from other donors' samples.

This clonotype was detected ten times or more. This chain links TRBV20-1 with TRBJ1-1; no reliable D call. Trimming left V 4 bases short and J 4 bases short, with 10 bases between. Germline V gene lookup returns CDR1 DFQATT and CDR2 SNEGSKA (reference sequence). This CDR3 is built from 12 residues. The CDR3 sequence: CSAKGGGTEAFF. DNA of the CDR3: TGCAGTGCTAAAGGTGGTGGCACTGAAGCTTTCTTT.

This clonotype was recorded a few times. The genes are TRBV19 and TRBJ1-2, with 10 positions matching TRBD1. CDR3 size: 15 residues. V trimming: 3 bases; J trimming: 3 bases; junction bases outside the gene matches: 4. Germline V gene sequence: CDR1 LNHDA, CDR2 SQIVND (reference sequence). In nucleotides, the CDR3 is TGTGCCAGTAGTATTGGGACAGGGGATTACTATGGCTACACCTTC. This gives the protein CASSIGTGDYYGYTF.

A word on this clonotype: This clone may be a read error of a much larger clone one base away. The chain links TRBV3-2 to TRBJ2-7; the DNA was not compared with TRBD2, the D call given in the table. TRBV3-2 is a pseudogene segment. The CDR3 length is 16 residues. DNA for the CDR3: TGTGCCAGCAGCCAAGATCCAGCGGGGGGGCCGGACGAGCAGTACTTC. Protein sequence: CASSQDPAGGPDEQYF.

The V call is TRBV5-1, the J call TRBJ2-1, with 12 positions matching TRBD1. J gave up 9 bases and V 7 bases, and 8 bases lay outside the gene matches. Germline V CDR1 and CDR2: SGHRS, YFSETQ. This CDR3 comprises 14 residues. This CDR3 is CASGRDRGQGEQFF. The DNA of the CDR3 is TGCGCCAGCGGCCGGGACAGGGGGCAGGGTGAGCAGTTCTTC.

This clonotype was observed at least ten times. The chain has TRBV7-2 and TRBJ2-2; D remains ambiguous. Germline CDR1 reads SGHTA; CDR2 reads FQGNSA. The CDR3 is 13 amino acids. The germline V and J ends were trimmed by 7 bases and 4 bases, with 10 bases remaining between them. CDR3 residues: CASTPTGTGELFF. The DNA of the CDR3 is TGTGCCAGCACCCCAACTGGCACCGGGGAGCTGTTTTTT.

This clonotype was observed a few times. The rearrangement uses TRBV12-3 or TRBV12-4 and TRBJ2-3; D gene uncertain. CDR3 size: 13 residues. Trimming took off 7 bases at V and 4 bases at J, with 12 bases between the two ends. The DNA for the CDR3 is TGTGCCAGCATCAAAATGCACCCAGATACGCAGTATTTT. It is translated as CASIKMHPDTQYF.

The CDR3 region is CAWSAVRGSGYTF. For the CDR3, the DNA is TGTGCCTGGAGTGCCGTACGGGGCAGTGGCTACACCTTC. The chain has TRBV30 and TRBJ1-2, with D possibly being TRBD1 (5 bases). Germline CDR1 reads GTSNPN; CDR2 reads SVGIG (reference sequence). V lost 1 base and J lost 7, with 13 bases in between. The CDR3 totals 13 residues.

This clonotype has ten or more counts. V is TRBV9 and J is TRBJ1-6, with D perhaps TRBD1 (5 bases). This CDR3 has 14 amino acids. Germline lookup yields CDR1 SGDLS and CDR2 YYNGEE. The ends were cut back, 0 bases at V and 7 bases at J, with 8 bases in the middle. Here the CDR3 reads CASSVDAGNSPLHF. The CDR3 DNA follows: TGTGCCAGCAGCGTAGATGCAGGGAATTCACCCCTCCACTTT.

This clonotype appeared many times. The chain employs TRBV7-8 and TRBJ2-4, with 9 positions matching TRBD2. This CDR3 is built from 16 residues. J lost 3 bases, V lost 0 bases, and 3 bases had no gene match. Germline CDR1 SGHVS, CDR2 FQNEAQ. CDR3 region: CASSLAPSGVKNIQYF. For the CDR3, the DNA is TGTGCCAGCAGCTTAGCCCCTAGCGGGGTCAAAAACATTCAGTACTTC.

This clonotype was seen ten or more times. This rearrangement joins TRBV6-2 or TRBV6-3 to TRBJ2-3; no clear D gene. Germline V gene data show CDR1 as MNHEY and CDR2 as SVGEGT. V lost 8 bases, J lost 3 bases, and 9 bases lay in between. The CDR3 extends over 12 amino acids. DNA for the CDR3: TGTGCCAGCGCAGGCGGAACAGATACGCAGTATTTT. Translated, it gives CASAGGTDTQYF.

In its sample, this clonotype was seen many times. The J gene is TRBJ1-1, the V gene TRBV12-3 or TRBV12-4; D not resolved. The V end lost 3 bases, the J end lost 3 bases, and 17 bases lay between the germline ends. The CDR3 is 16 residues long. The CDR3 region is CASSFLFARDHTEAFF. The CDR3, as DNA: TGTGCCAGCAGTTTTCTCTTCGCTCGAGACCACACTGAAGCTTTCTTT.

This clonotype was observed a single time. The V and J genes are TRBV5-1 and TRBJ1-1; unclear D gene. Germline V gene data show CDR1 as SGHRS and CDR2 as YFSETQ. Trimming removed 4 bases at V and 0 bases at J, with 25 bases between. The CDR3 is 19 residues long. The CDR3 nucleotides are TGCGCCAGCAGCCCGGTGGCGGGGTCCGCCACCGTGATGAACACTGAAGCTTTCTTT. Residues: CASSPVAGSATVMNTEAFF.

In its sample, this clonotype was seen many times. The chain combines TRBV12-3 or TRBV12-4 with TRBJ1-2; D gene uncertain. The germline V and J ends were trimmed by 6 bases and 0 bases, with 11 bases remaining between them. The CDR3 has 14 amino acids. In nucleotides, the CDR3 is TGTGCCAGCAGCCGCGGGTCCTCTAACTATGGCTACACCTTC. Protein: CASSRGSSNYGYTF.

This clonotype was observed at least ten times. The chain employs TRBV6-2 or TRBV6-3 and TRBJ2-7; D is undetermined. Germline V lookup: CDR1 MNHEY, CDR2 SVGEGT. The CDR3 sequence is 11 residues long. Deletions cut 5 bases from V and 0 bases from J, with 2 bases between. The DNA of the CDR3 is TGTGCCAGCAGTGCCTCCTACGAGCAGTACTTC. This codes for CASSASYEQYF.

The chain recombines TRBV29-1 with TRBJ1-3; D is undetermined. Trimming removed 4 bases at V and 5 bases at J, with 15 bases between. Germline V gene sequence: CDR1 SQVTM, CDR2 ANQGSEA. The CDR3 runs to 14 residues. CDR3 coding DNA: TGCAGCGTTGTCCCGAGGCTCTGGAGAAACACCATATATTTT. The encoded protein is CSVVPRLWRNTIYF. The variable domain in full, completed from reference TRBV29-1 and TRBJ1-3, reads SAVISQKPSRDICQRGTSLTIQCQVDSQVTMMFWYRQQPGQSLTLIATANQGSEATYESGFVIDKFPISRPNLTFSTLTVSNMSPEDSSIYLCSVVPRLWRNTIYFGEGSWLTVV.

The table lists this clonotype with many counts. Germline and junction disagree at one end, which may indicate a read error. This sequence joins TRBV7-7 and TRBJ2-5, with 10 bases fitting TRBD1. Germline CDR1 SSHAT, CDR2 FNYEAQ (reference sequence). The CDR3 consists of 16 residues. CDR3 sequence: CASSPTTGQGQETQYF. The DNA of the CDR3 is TGTGCTAGCAGCCCAACCACGGGACAGGGGCAAGAGACCCAGTACTTC.

This clonotype was counted only a few times. The V gene is TRBV6-5, the J gene TRBJ1-1; perhaps TRBD1 as D (5 bases). This CDR3 region has 14 residues. Germline-derived CDR1 and CDR2 are MNHEY and SVGAGI. Deletions cut 2 bases from V and 0 bases from J, with 7 bases between. The CDR3 DNA sequence: TGTGCCAGCAGTTACGGGACGCTGAACACTGAAGCTTTCTTT. This translates into CASSYGTLNTEAFF.

The rearrangement joins TRBV20-1 to TRBJ2-3, with 10 bases matching TRBD1. V shed 6 bases, J shed 0 bases, and the junction held 3 bases outside the gene matches. CDR1 is DFQATT and CDR2 is SNEGSKA in the germline V gene (reference sequence). The CDR3 consists of 14 residues. The CDR3 is CSAWDRGSTDTQYF. In DNA, the CDR3 is TGCAGTGCCTGGGACAGGGGAAGCACAGATACGCAGTATTTT.

This clonotype was counted at least ten times. The V and J genes are TRBV6-2 or TRBV6-3 and TRBJ2-1; D is possibly TRBD1 or TRBD2 (5 bases each). V was clipped by 6 bases and J by 2 bases, with 14 bases between them. The length of the CDR3 is 15 residues. The germline V gene has CDR1 MNHEY and CDR2 SVGEGT. The CDR3 is CASRYDRGPYNEQFF. CDR3 sequence (DNA): TGTGCCAGCAGATACGATCGGGGCCCCTACAATGAGCAGTTCTTC.

This clonotype was recorded at least ten times. This chain's CDR3 is CASSPGQGAHSQYF. The CDR3 DNA sequence: TGCGCCAGCAGCCCCGGACAGGGGGCGCATTCGCAGTATTTT. The chain carries TRBV5-1 and TRBJ2-3; TRBD1 agrees at 11 bases. The V gene's germline CDR1 is SGHRS and CDR2 YFSETQ. The CDR3 spans 14 residues. V lost 4 bases, J lost 10 bases, and 8 bases stayed unmatched.

This chain joins TRBV5-1 and TRBJ2-2; possible D gene TRBD1, 6 bases. The CDR3 runs 15 residues. Germline CDR1 is SGHRS and CDR2 is YFSETQ. With 5 bases removed from V and 5 bases from J, the gap between germline ends came to 16 bases. The CDR3 spells CASRQGREGTGELFF. The CDR3 region has the DNA TGCGCCAGCAGGCAGGGGCGAGAGGGGACCGGGGAGCTGTTTTTT.

The chain employs TRBV15 and TRBJ1-5; 8 nucleotides line up with TRBD1. This CDR3 has 18 residues. J was trimmed by 5 bases and V by 4 bases; bases with no gene match: 16. Germline values: CDR1 LNHNV, CDR2 YYDKDF (reference sequence). The CDR3 nucleotides read TGTGCCACCAGCACTAGCAGGGGGCTTAGAGAACCCGATCAGCCCCAGCATTTT. Translation: CATSTSRGLREPDQPQHF.

This clonotype showed up many times. The chain joins TRBV6-5 to TRBJ2-3; TRBD1 might be the D (6 bases). The V and J ends lost 8 bases and 7 bases respectively, with 22 bases between them. CDR3 length: 15 residues. CDR1 and CDR2 (germline): MNHEY, SVGAGI. CDR3 bases: TGTGCCAGCGGCCTAAGGGGGAAACAGGGACATACGCAGTATTTT. This translates into CASGLRGKQGHTQYF.

In this sample, this clonotype turned up a few times. The rearrangement joins TRBV18 to TRBJ1-5; D possibly corresponds to TRBD1 (5 bases). Trimming removed 0 bases from V and 6 bases from J, with 12 bases in between. The germline gives CDR1 KGHSH, CDR2 LQKENI. The CDR3 is 15 residues long. In nucleotides, the CDR3 is TGTGCCAGCTCACCACCGTGGGGGGGAGGTCAGCCCCAGCATTTT. Amino acid sequence: CASSPPWGGGQPQHF. Combining the CDR3 with reference TRBV18 and TRBJ1-5 gives the whole variable domain NAGVMQNPRHLVRRRGQEARLRCSPMKGHSHVYWYRQLPEEGLKFMVYLQKENIIDESGMPKERFSAEFPKEGPSILRIQQVVRGDSAAYFCASSPPWGGGQPQHFGDGTRLSIL.

The gene calls are TRBV29-1 and TRBJ2-3, with 7 bases matching TRBD1. The germline V gene has CDR1 SQVTM and CDR2 ANQGSEA. Unmatched junction bases numbered 14, after V lost 6 bases and J lost 2 bases. CDR3 size: 16 residues. CDR3 coding DNA: TGCAGCGTAGACGGACAGGATGCCCCCTCCACAGATACGCAGTATTTT. It specifies CSVDGQDAPSTDTQYF.

A few counts support this clonotype. This sequence joins TRBV7-9 and TRBJ2-3; tentative D call: TRBD2 (6 bases). This CDR3 region has 16 residues. Germline CDR1 SEHNR, CDR2 FQNEAQ (reference sequence). Deletions cut 5 bases from V and 6 bases from J, with 21 bases between. The CDR3 spells CASSLTGGTPADTQYF. The CDR3 DNA sequence: TGTGCCAGCAGCCTAACGGGCGGGACGCCCGCGGATACGCAGTATTTT.

This sequence joins TRBV12-3 or TRBV12-4 and TRBJ2-7, with D unclear. Between the trimmed V and J ends, which lost 3 bases and 3 bases, there was a span of 12 bases. The CDR3 length is 14 residues. The CDR3 coding sequence is TGTGCCAGCAGTTTCGCACCAGGAATCTACGAGCAGTACTTC. Translated: CASSFAPGIYEQYF.